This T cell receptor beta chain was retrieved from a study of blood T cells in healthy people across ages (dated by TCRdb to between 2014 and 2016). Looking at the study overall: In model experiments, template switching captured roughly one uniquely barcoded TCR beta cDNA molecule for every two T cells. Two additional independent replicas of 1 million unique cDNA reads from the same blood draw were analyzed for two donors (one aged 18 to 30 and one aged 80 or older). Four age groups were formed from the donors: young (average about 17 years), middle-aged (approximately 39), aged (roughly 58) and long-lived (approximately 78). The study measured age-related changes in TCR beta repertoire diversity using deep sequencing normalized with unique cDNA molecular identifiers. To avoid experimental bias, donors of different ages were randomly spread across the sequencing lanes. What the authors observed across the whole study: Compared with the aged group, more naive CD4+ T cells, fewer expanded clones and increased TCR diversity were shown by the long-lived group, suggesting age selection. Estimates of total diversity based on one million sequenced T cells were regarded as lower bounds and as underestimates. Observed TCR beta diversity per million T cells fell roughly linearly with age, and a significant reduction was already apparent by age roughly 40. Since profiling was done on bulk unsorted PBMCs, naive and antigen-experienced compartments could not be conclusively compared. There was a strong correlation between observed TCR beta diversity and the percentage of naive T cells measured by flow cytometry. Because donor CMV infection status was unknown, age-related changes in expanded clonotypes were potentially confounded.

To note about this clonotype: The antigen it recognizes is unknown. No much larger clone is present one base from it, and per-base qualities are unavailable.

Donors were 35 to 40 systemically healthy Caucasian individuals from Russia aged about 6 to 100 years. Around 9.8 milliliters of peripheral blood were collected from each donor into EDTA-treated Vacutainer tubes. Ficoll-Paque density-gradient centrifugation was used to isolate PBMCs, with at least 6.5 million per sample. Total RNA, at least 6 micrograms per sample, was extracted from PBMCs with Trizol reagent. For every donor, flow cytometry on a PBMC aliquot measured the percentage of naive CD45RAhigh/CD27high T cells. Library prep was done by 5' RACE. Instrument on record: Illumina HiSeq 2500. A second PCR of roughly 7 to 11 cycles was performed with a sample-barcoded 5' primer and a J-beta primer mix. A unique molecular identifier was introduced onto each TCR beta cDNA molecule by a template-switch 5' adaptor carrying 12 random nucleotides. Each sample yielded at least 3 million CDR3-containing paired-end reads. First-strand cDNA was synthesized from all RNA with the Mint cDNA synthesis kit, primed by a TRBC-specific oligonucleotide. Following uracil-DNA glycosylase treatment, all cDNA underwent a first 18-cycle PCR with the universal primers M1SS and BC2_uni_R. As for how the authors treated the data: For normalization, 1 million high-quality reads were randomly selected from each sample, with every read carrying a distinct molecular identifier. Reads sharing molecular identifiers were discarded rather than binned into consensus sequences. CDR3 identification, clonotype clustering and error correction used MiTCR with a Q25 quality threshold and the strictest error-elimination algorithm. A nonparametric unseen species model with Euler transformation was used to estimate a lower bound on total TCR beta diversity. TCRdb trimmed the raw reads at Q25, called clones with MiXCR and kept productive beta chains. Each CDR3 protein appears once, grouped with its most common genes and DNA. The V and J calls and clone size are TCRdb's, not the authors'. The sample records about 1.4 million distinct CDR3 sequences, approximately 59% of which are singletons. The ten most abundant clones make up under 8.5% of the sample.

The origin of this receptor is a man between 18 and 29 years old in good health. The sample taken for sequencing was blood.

CDR3 protein: CATRLAGVPDTQYF. Read as DNA, the sequence is TGTGCCACCCGACTAGCGGGAGTTCCAGATACGCAGTATTTT. The sequence is built from TRBV12-3 or TRBV12-4 and TRBJ2-3; 12 central bases correspond to TRBD2. V is cut back by 10 bases and J by 4 bases, with 6 bases in the junction unmatched. From cysteine to phenylalanine, the CDR3 is 14 amino acids long. Only the CDR3 part of the read is kept: 42 bases, read in frame from the first base.